What follows are 3 T cell receptor beta chains derived from one specimen sequenced in a study of T-cell memory formation after mild COVID-19. TCRdb fed the 5' RACE reads into MiXCR, producing one record per CDR3 protein. The data hold about 400,000 distinct CDR3 sequences, with approximately 15% observed a single time. The specimen was PBMCs or a T cell subset sorted from them (not recorded which). The receptors shown here come from a man between 18 and 35 years old who had mild COVID-19 (a few samples of this study predate the infection). Cell type and time point are not known.

This clonotype was detected a few times. The J gene is TRBJ2-3, the V gene TRBV24-1; D unresolved. V gave up 4 bases and J gave up 12 bases, with 19 bases separating them. Per germline, CDR1 KGHDR and CDR2 SFDVKD. The CDR3 extends over 14 amino acids. CDR3 coding DNA: TGTGCCACCAGTGACCAAGGCCTGGGGATCTCCCAGTATTTT. This encodes CATSDQGLGISQYF.

There are a few counts of this clonotype. This rearrangement joins TRBV2 to TRBJ2-1, with D perhaps being TRBD1 or TRBD2 (5 bases each). V was clipped by 9 bases and J by 2 bases, with 11 bases between them. CDR1 is SNHLY and CDR2 is FYNNEI in the germline V gene. The CDR3 consists of 13 residues. The CDR3 DNA follows: TGTGCCAGTCTCGGGACGGCCTACAATGAGCAGTTCTTC. Its protein is CASLGTAYNEQFF.

This clonotype was observed a few times. The chain joins TRBV19 to TRBJ2-1; 7 nucleotides line up with TRBD1. The CDR3 length is 16 residues. Germline CDR1 LNHDA, CDR2 SQIVND (reference sequence). J was trimmed by 0 bases and V by 4 bases; bases with no gene match: 6. CDR3 DNA: TGTGCCAGTAGTAATATCCGGGACAGCTCCTACAATGAGCAGTTCTTC. This codes for CASSNIRDSSYNEQFF.